Listed below are T cell receptor beta chains from one sample, sequenced in a study of blood T cell repertoires in COVID-19. Profiled with immunoSEQ multiplex PCR; TCRdb holds only in-frame clones, not every one. The sample holds 270,000 or so clones, almost 90% seen once. The sequenced material came from peripheral blood. These receptors all stem from a woman aged 55-69 years with COVID-19, enrolled during active disease. The CDR3 runs from the conserved cysteine through the conserved F or W. A D gene is named only where the DNA matches it firmly. Size is stated for part of the rows, as once, few or many counts, or as a class when the clone is expanded.

v_gene	d_gene	abundance	j_gene	CDR3aa	CDR3nt
TRBV30	-	-	TRBJ2-7	CAWTIDSYEQYF	TGTGCCTGGACTATCGATTCCTACGAGCAGTACTTC
TRBV7-3	-	-	TRBJ1-1	CASSSRRETEAFF	TGTGCCAGCAGTTCACGCAGGGAAACTGAAGCTTTCTTT
TRBV5-8	-	once	TRBJ2-5	CASSLEQGIQETQYF	TGTGCCAGCAGCTTGGAACAGGGTATACAAGAGACCCAGTACTTC
TRBV4-3	-	once	TRBJ1-1	CASSQDKDPRRTEAFF	TGCGCCAGCAGCCAAGATAAAGATCCCCGGAGGACTGAAGCTTTCTTT
TRBV7-2	TRBD1	-	TRBJ1-6	CASSSRQGPSPLHF	TGTGCCAGCAGCTCACGACAGGGCCCATCACCCCTCCACTTT
TRBV14	TRBD2	-	TRBJ2-7	CASSQVTFQLRQTSGGPPWREQYF	TGTGCCAGCAGCCAAGTTACGTTTCAGTTGCGACAAACTAGCGGGGGGCCCCCCTGGCGCGAGCAGTACTTC
TRBV4-1	TRBD1	once	TRBJ1-2	CASSQEAGGYYGYTF	TGCGCCAGCAGCCAAGAGGCAGGGGGGTACTATGGCTACACCTTC
TRBV5-6	TRBD2	-	TRBJ2-1	CASSASGGAINEQFF	TGTGCCAGCAGCGCTAGCGGGGGGGCTATAAATGAGCAGTTCTTC
TRBV2	-	-	TRBJ1-2	CASTRGGGSYGYTF	TGTGCCAGCACCCGGGGAGGGGGGTCCTATGGCTACACCTTC
TRBV18	-	-	TRBJ1-1	CASSRESNTEAFF	TGTGCCAGCTCACGAGAGTCGAACACTGAAGCTTTCTTT
TRBV19	TRBD2	-	TRBJ2-7	CASSPGGLYEQYF	TGTGCCAGTAGTCCGGGGGGGCTTTACGAGCAGTACTTC